This T cell receptor (beta chain) emerged from a study of CD8 T cells in ankylosing spondylitis. The CDR3 has 16 residues. Trimming left V 7 bases short and J 12 bases short, with 28 bases between. Overall study results and limits: Some motif variants had been reported before (in reactive arthritis synovial fluid and blood). Disease-associated clonotypes exhibited CD8+ identity and were relatively infrequent in peripheral blood. Among TCR beta sequences, a motif of eight highly homologous variants appeared characteristic of ankylosing spondylitis blood.

TCR beta libraries were made by quantitative 5'-RACE with molecular barcodes. TCRdb re-analysed the 5' RACE reads in MiXCR, keeping a single row per CDR3 protein. Of under 200,000 distinct CDR3 sequences in the sample, 9.8% were seen once. Concerning this clonotype itself: No antigen is known for it.

This chain links TRBV12-3 or TRBV12-4 with TRBJ2-1; the D gene is possibly TRBD2 (6 bases). This receptor was taken from a female donor with ankylosing spondylitis or in good health (not recorded which). Input material: blood, either unsorted or a sorted T cell fraction (not recorded which). The CDR3 protein is CASTPPNSGPEEGQFF. DNA for the CDR3: TGTGCCAGCACCCCTCCTAATAGCGGACCGGAAGAGGGGCAGTTCTTC.